The 18 T cell receptor beta chains presented below share a single source sample, sequenced in a study of T cell responses to AZD1222 COVID-19 vaccine. The protocol was immunoSEQ multiplex PCR, while the TCRdb copy is restricted to in-frame clones and leaves out a portion. This table has about 110,000 clones, roughly nine tenths appearing once. The material sequenced was peripheral blood, taken 28 days after the second AZD1222 dose. All receptors derive from an adult who received the AZD1222 COVID-19 vaccine.

CDR3 in amino acids: CASSEDLAGATGELFF. The DNA of the CDR3 is TGTGCCAGCAGTGAGGATCTAGCGGGGGCGACCGGGGAGCTGTTTTTT. The rearrangement joins TRBV6-4 to TRBJ2-2, with 10 nucleotides matching TRBD2. This CDR3 spans 16 amino acids. The trim removed 3 bases at V and 5 bases at J, leaving 6 bases unmatched. The germline CDR1 and CDR2 sequences are MRHNA and SNTAGT.

Regarding this clone: One end of the junction does not line up with germline, which may come from a read error. The V gene is TRBV7-9, the J gene TRBJ2-7; D gene uncertain. Germline loops: CDR1 SEHNR, CDR2 FQNEAQ (reference sequence). CDR3 length equals 12 residues. The CDR3 nucleotides are TGTGCCAGCAGCTTAGGATTTGCAAGCGCGCACTTC. Encoded protein: CASSLGFASAHF.

The rearrangement joins TRBV5-5 to TRBJ2-4; 9 bases are shared with TRBD2. CDR1 and CDR2 from the germline V gene are SGHKS and YYEKEE (reference sequence). Losses at the gene ends were 2 bases for V and 0 bases for J; bases not matched to a gene: 3. CDR3 length equals 16 residues. Here the CDR3 DNA reads TGTGCCAGCAGCTTTAGCGGGAGCTTAGCCAAAAACATTCAGTACTTC. Amino acids: CASSFSGSLAKNIQYF.

The chain joins TRBV7-2 to TRBJ2-7; 9 bases map to TRBD2. The V and J ends lost 2 bases and 2 bases, in that order; junction bases with no gene match: 1. The CDR3 has 14 amino acids. CDR1 SGHTA and CDR2 FQGNSA come from the germline V gene. The CDR3 coding sequence is TGTGCCAGCAGCTTACAGCGGGGGGCCTACGAGCAGTACTTC. It is translated as CASSLQRGAYEQYF.

The chain is built from TRBV30 and TRBJ1-5; 7 bases match TRBD1. The CDR3 is 16 residues long. Germline CDR1 and CDR2: GTSNPN and SVGIG (reference sequence). Germline trimming cut 1 base from V and 3 bases from J; bases unmatched to any gene: 9. This CDR3 is CAWSAPFDRVNQPQHF. Here the CDR3 DNA reads TGTGCCTGGAGTGCCCCCTTCGACAGGGTCAATCAGCCCCAGCATTTT.

The chain joins TRBV7-9 to TRBJ1-2; D is possibly TRBD1 (5 bases). In germline, CDR1 is SEHNR, CDR2 FQNEAQ (reference sequence). Deletions cut 0 bases from V and 4 bases from J, with 15 bases between. CDR3 length equals 16 residues. This CDR3 is CASSLAGGDGLYGYTF. DNA for the CDR3: TGTGCCAGCAGCTTAGCGGGGGGTGACGGACTCTATGGCTACACCTTC.

As regards this clone: It may be a read error: a sequence one base away is much more abundant. The chain has TRBV6-4 and TRBJ2-3; D possibly uses TRBD1 or TRBD2 (5 bases each). Deletions cut 1 base from V and 0 bases from J, with 5 bases between. Germline assignment: CDR1 MRHNA and CDR2 SNTAGT. The CDR3 totals 14 residues. The CDR3 DNA follows: TGTGCCAGCAGTGACTGGGGGAGCACAGATACGCAGTATTTT. It translates to CASSDWGSTDTQYF.

This clone was observed a handful of times. The chain recombines TRBV29-1 with TRBJ2-7, with a possible D match to TRBD2 (6 bases). This CDR3 has 12 amino acids. Germline V gene lookup returns CDR1 SQVTM and CDR2 ANQGSEA. In DNA form, the CDR3 reads TGCACCCCATGTGCGGAGCGGGACGAGCAGTACTTC. Translation gives CTPCAERDEQYF.

The chain couples TRBV19 to TRBJ1-2, with D hard to call. Germline CDR1 and CDR2: LNHDA and SQIVND (reference sequence). Trimming left V 2 bases short and J 3 bases short, with 13 bases between. The CDR3 length is 15 residues. The CDR3 loop reads CASSISVFSDYGYTF. DNA for the CDR3: TGTGCCAGTAGTATATCAGTCTTCTCGGACTATGGCTACACCTTC.

The rearrangement links TRBV6-2 or TRBV6-3 to TRBJ1-5; D is possibly TRBD1 (5 bases). CDR3 length: 14 residues. The germline gives CDR1 MNHEY, CDR2 SVGEGT. Between the trimmed V and J ends, which lost 0 bases and 7 bases, there was a span of 10 bases. The CDR3 nucleotides read TGTGCCAGCAGTTACTCGGGCAGGGTGCAGCCCCAGCATTTT. The encoded protein is CASSYSGRVQPQHF.

V and J are TRBV5-6 and TRBJ2-1, with 12 bases lining up with TRBD2. The germline CDR1 and CDR2 sequences are SGHDT and YYEEEE. The CDR3 contains 17 residues. Losses at the gene ends were 1 base for V and 9 bases for J; bases not matched to a gene: 11. CDR3 DNA sequence: TGTGCCAGCAGCTTGACCACTAGCGGGGGGTTAAGTAGTGAGCAGTTCTTC. Translation: CASSLTTSGGLSSEQFF.

The chain links TRBV6-5 to TRBJ1-1, with a possible D match to TRBD1 (5 bases). The germline V gene has CDR1 MNHEY and CDR2 SVGAGI. The CDR3 consists of 14 residues. Trimming left V 2 bases short and J 0 bases short, with 7 bases between. The CDR3 sequence: CASSYGAVNTEAFF. CDR3 in DNA: TGTGCCAGCAGTTACGGGGCCGTGAACACTGAAGCTTTCTTT.

The rearrangement links TRBV2 to TRBJ2-2; possibly TRBD1 for D (5 bases). The CDR3 consists of 14 residues. Per the germline V gene, CDR1 is SNHLY and CDR2 is FYNNEI. The V gene lost 7 bases and the J gene lost 2 bases, with 11 bases spanning the gap. The CDR3 spells CASNNRKNTGELFF. The DNA for the CDR3 is TGTGCCAGCAATAACAGGAAAAACACCGGGGAGCTGTTTTTT.

The CDR3 sequence: CASSIGPTWGVNEQFF. CDR3 coding DNA: TGTGCCAGTAGTATAGGCCCGACATGGGGGGTGAATGAGCAGTTCTTC. J is TRBJ2-1 and V is TRBV19, with D perhaps TRBD2 (6 bases). V dropped 1 base and J dropped 7 bases, with 17 bases sitting between them. Germline values: CDR1 LNHDA, CDR2 SQIVND (reference sequence). This CDR3 spans 16 amino acids.

The gene calls are TRBV5-6 and TRBJ2-7; perhaps TRBD2 as D (6 bases). Germline lookup yields CDR1 SGHDT and CDR2 YYEEEE. The CDR3 is 12 residues long. The V and J ends lost 7 bases and 0 bases respectively, with 8 bases between them. CDR3 sequence reads: CASGGISYEQYF. The DNA for the CDR3 is TGTGCCAGCGGGGGGATCTCCTACGAGCAGTACTTC. Variable domain in full (rest from reference TRBV5-6 and TRBJ2-7): DAGVTQSPTHLIKTRGQQVTLRCSPKSGHDTVSWYQQALGQGPQFIFQYYEEEERQRGNFPDRFSGHQFPNYSSELNVNALLLGDSALYLCASGGISYEQYFGPGTRLTVT.

The CDR3 DNA follows: TGTGCCAGCAGTCTGGACAGGGGAGGGTACGAGCAGTACTTC. This codes for CASSLDRGGYEQYF. The V gene is TRBV27, the J gene TRBJ2-7; 9 bases map to TRBD1. The CDR3 spans 14 residues. V shed 5 bases, J shed 4 bases, and the junction held 6 bases outside the gene matches. Germline lookup yields CDR1 MNHEY and CDR2 SMNVEV (reference sequence).

V usage is TRBV15 and J usage is TRBJ2-7; 7 positions match TRBD1. V was clipped by 0 bases and J by 2 bases; unmatched bases: 1. This CDR3 contains 14 residues. Germline V gives CDR1 LNHNV, CDR2 YYDKDF (reference sequence). CDR3 protein: CATSRDQGAYEQYF. The CDR3 nucleotides are TGTGCCACCAGCAGAGATCAGGGGGCCTACGAGCAGTACTTC. The whole variable domain, filled in from reference TRBV15 and TRBJ2-7, reads DAMVIQNPRYQVTQFGKPVTLSCSQTLNHNVMYWYQQKSSQAPKLLFHYYDKDFNNEADTPDNFQSRRPNTSFCFLDIRSPGLGDTAMYLCATSRDQGAYEQYFGPGTRLTVT.

This chain links TRBV18 with TRBJ1-1; 8 bases match TRBD1. The germline CDR1 and CDR2 sequences are KGHSH and LQKENI. The CDR3 has 14 amino acids. Trimming took 1 base from V and 6 from J; bases not matched to a gene: 4. DNA of the CDR3: TGTGCCAGCTCACCACTGACAGGGGAACCTGAAGCTTTCTTT. This codes for CASSPLTGEPEAFF.